This T cell receptor (beta chain) was sequenced in a study of a mutant IDH1 vaccine in newly diagnosed glioma. Study-level information: Following radiotherapy alone, or alongside temozolomide cycles, vaccination was started after an interval of 4-6 weeks. Treated patients had a mean age of about 44 years and an approximately 62% male, around 38% female split.

The time point: week 11, during vaccination. Doses of 300 ug of mutant IDH1 20-mer peptide were given with topical imiquimod. Produced via immunoSEQ multiplex PCR; TCRdb's table is partial and in-frame only. Found here are about 120,000 clones, about 90% of them singletons; the top ten hold roughly 0.55%. With 0 bases clipped from V and 7 bases from J, the junction kept 0 bases outside the gene matches. Germline-derived CDR1 and CDR2 are MNHEY and SVGAGI. This CDR3 has 12 residues. Concerning this clone itself: The antigen is not known.

Source: PBMCs, taken from a glioma patient whose treatment included an IDH1 peptide vaccine. The TCR originated in a woman aged 45-65 years with glioma. The chain is built from TRBV6-5 and TRBJ2-7; 7 bases agree with TRBD2. DNA for the CDR3: TGTGCCAGCAGTTACTCGGGAGGGGAGCAGTACTTC. The encoded protein is CASSYSGGEQYF.